The clone carrying this T cell receptor (beta chain) was observed at least ten times. What it binds is not known. The record originates from a study of T-cell reconstitution after alpha-beta-depleted transplantation in children. Broader study findings: It was reported that alpha-beta T cells came from several hundred expanded graft clones (about two months after transplant).

A TCRbeta library incorporating unique molecular identifiers was prepared. TCRdb re-called the PCR reads through MiXCR, storing one row per CDR3 protein. The table records approximately 200,000 distinct CDR3 sequences, about 6% of them present only once. This TCR was recovered from a girl in the first two years of life with combined immunodeficiency, due to receive a stem cell transplant. The material was PBMCs, obtained before TCRalphabeta/CD19-depleted stem cell transplant.

CDR3 nucleotide sequence: TGTGCCAGCAGCTTGGGCGGGGCAATGCAGTACTTC. Amino acids: CASSLGGAMQYF. The chain carries TRBV5-6 and TRBJ2-7; D possibly corresponds to TRBD2 (6 bases). The V end was cut by 0 bases, the J end by 9 bases, with 10 bases between. CDR1 is SGHDT and CDR2 is YYEEEE in the germline V gene. This CDR3 region has 12 residues.